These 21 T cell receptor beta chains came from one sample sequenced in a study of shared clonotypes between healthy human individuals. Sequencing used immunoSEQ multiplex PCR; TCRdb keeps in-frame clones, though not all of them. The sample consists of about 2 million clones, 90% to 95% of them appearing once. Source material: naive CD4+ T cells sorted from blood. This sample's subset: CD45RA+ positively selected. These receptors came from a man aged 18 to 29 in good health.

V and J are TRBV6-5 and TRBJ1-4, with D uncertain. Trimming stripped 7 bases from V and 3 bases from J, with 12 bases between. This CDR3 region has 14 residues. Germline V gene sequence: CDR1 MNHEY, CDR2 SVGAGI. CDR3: CASKRTESNEKLFF. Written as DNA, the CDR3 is TGTGCCAGCAAGCGGACGGAGTCTAATGAAAAACTGTTTTTT.

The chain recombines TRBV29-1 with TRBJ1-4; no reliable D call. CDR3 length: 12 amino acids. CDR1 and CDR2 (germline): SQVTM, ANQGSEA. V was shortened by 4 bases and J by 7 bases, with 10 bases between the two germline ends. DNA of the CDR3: TGCAGCGTTGCGCGAGAATTTGAAAAACTGTTTTTT. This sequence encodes CSVAREFEKLFF.

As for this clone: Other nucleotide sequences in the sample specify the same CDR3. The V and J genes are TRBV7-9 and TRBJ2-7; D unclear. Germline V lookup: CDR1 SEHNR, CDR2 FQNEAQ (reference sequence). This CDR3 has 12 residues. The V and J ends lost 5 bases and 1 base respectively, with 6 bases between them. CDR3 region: CASSRPSYEQYF. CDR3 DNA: TGTGCCAGCAGCCGCCCTTCCTACGAGCAGTACTTC.

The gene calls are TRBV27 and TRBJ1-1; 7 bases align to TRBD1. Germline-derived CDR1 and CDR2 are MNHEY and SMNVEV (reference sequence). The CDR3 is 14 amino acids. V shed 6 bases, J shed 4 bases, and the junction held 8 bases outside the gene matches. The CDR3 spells CASRARQGSTEAFF. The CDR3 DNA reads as TGTGCCAGCAGAGCACGACAGGGAAGCACTGAAGCTTTCTTT.

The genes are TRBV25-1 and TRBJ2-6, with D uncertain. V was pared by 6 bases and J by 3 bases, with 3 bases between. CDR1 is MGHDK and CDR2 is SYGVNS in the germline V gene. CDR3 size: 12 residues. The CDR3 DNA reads TGTGCCAGCAGCCTTGGGGCCAACGTCCTGACTTTC. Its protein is CASSLGANVLTF.

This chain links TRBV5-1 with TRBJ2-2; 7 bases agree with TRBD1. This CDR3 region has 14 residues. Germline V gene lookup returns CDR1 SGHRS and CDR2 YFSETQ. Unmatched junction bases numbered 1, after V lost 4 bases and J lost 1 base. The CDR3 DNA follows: TGCGCCAGCAGCGGGACAGTGAACACCGGGGAGCTGTTTTTT. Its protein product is CASSGTVNTGELFF.

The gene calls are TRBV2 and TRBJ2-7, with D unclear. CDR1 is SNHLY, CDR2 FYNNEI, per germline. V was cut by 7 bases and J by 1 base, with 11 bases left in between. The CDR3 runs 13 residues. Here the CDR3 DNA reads TGTGCCAGCACCGCGACAAGGTCCTACGAGCAGTACTTC. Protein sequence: CASTATRSYEQYF.

CDR3 sequence: CASSRVTGYNEQFF. The CDR3 DNA reads as TGCGCCAGCAGCCGGGTGACAGGGTACAATGAGCAGTTCTTC. The V gene is TRBV5-1, the J gene TRBJ2-1; 7 nucleotides line up with TRBD1. The trim removed 4 bases at V and 4 bases at J, leaving 5 bases unmatched. The germline gives CDR1 SGHRS, CDR2 YFSETQ. The CDR3 consists of 14 residues.

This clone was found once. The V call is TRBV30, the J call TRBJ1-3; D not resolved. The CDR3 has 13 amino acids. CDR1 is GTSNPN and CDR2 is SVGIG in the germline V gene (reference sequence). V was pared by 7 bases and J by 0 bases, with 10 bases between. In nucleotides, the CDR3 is TGTGCCTTCTCGAGTGACTCTGGAAACACCATATATTTT. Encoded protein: CAFSSDSGNTIYF.

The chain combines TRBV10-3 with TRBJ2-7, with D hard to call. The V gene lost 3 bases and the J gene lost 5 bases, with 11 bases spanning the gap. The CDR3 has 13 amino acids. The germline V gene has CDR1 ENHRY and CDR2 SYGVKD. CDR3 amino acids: CAISEIFPHEQYF. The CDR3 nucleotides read TGTGCCATCAGTGAAATTTTCCCCCACGAGCAGTACTTC.

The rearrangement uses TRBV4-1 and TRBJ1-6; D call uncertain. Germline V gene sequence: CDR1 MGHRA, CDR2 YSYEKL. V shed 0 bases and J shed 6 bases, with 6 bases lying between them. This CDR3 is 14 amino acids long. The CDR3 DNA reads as TGCGCCAGCAGCCAAGAACGGGTTAATTCACCCCTCCACTTT. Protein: CASSQERVNSPLHF.

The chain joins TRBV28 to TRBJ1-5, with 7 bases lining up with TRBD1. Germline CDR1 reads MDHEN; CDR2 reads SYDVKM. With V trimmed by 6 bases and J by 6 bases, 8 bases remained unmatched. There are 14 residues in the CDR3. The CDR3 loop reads CASRPGQAGQPQHF. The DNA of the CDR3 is TGTGCCAGCAGACCAGGACAGGCCGGTCAGCCCCAGCATTTT.

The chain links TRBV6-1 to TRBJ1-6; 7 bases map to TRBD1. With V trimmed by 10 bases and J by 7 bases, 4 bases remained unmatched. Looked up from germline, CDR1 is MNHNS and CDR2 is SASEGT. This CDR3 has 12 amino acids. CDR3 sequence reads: CATMTGNSPLHF. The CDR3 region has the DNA TGTGCCACGATGACAGGGAATTCACCCCTCCACTTT.

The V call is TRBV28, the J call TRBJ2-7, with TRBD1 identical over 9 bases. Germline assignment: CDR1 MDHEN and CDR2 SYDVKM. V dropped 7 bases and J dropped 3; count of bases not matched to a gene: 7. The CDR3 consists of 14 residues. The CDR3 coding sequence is TGTGCCAGCACCGACGGGACAGGGATCTACGAGCAGTACTTC. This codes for CASTDGTGIYEQYF.

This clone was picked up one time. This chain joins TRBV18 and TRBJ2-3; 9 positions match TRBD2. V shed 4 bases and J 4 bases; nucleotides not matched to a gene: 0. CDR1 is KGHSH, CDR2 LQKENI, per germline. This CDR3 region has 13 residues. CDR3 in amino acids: CASSLAGADTQYF. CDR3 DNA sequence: TGTGCCAGCTCACTAGCGGGAGCAGATACGCAGTATTTT.

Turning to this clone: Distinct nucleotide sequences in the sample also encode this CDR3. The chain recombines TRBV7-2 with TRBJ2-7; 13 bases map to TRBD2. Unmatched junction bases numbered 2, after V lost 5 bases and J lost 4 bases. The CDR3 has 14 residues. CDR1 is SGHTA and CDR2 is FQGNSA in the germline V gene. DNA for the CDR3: TGTGCCAGCAGCCTACTAGCGGGAGGGTACGAGCAGTACTTC. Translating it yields CASSLLAGGYEQYF. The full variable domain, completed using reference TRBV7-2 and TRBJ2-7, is GAGVSQSPSNKVTEKGKDVELRCDPISGHTALYWYRQSLGQGLEFLIYFQGNSAPDKSGLPSDRFSAERTGGSVSTLTIQRTQQEDSAVYLCASSLLAGGYEQYFGPGTRLTVT.

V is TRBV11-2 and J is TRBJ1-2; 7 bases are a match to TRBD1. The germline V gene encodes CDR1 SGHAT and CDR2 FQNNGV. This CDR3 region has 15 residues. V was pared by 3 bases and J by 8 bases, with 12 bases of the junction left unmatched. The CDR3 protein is CASSFVGGEVGGYTF. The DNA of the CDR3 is TGTGCCAGCAGCTTCGTAGGGGGCGAAGTAGGAGGCTACACCTTC.

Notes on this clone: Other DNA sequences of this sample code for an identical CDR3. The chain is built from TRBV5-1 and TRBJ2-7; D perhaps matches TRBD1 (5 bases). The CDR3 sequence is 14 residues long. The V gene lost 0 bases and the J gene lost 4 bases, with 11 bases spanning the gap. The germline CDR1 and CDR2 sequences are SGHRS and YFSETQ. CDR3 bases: TGCGCCAGCAGCTTGGGGCAGGGTAGGTACGAGCAGTACTTC. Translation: CASSLGQGRYEQYF.

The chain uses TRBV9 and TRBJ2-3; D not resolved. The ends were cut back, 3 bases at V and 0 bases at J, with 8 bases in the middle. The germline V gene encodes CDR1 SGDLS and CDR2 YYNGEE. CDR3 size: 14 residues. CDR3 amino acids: CASSADPSTDTQYF. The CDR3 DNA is TGTGCCAGCAGCGCAGACCCTAGCACAGATACGCAGTATTTT.

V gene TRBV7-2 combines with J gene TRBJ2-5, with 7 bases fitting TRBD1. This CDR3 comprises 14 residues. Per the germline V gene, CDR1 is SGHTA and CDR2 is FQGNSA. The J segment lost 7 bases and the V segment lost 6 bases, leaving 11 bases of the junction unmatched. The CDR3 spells CASRKDRTLGTQYF. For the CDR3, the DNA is TGTGCCAGCAGAAAGGACAGGACCCTAGGGACCCAGTACTTC.

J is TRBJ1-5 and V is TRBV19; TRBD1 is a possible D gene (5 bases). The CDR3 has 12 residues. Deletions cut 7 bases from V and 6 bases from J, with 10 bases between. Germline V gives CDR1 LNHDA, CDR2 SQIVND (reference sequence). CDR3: CASIGHGQPQHF. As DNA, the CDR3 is TGTGCCAGTATCGGACACGGTCAGCCCCAGCATTTT.